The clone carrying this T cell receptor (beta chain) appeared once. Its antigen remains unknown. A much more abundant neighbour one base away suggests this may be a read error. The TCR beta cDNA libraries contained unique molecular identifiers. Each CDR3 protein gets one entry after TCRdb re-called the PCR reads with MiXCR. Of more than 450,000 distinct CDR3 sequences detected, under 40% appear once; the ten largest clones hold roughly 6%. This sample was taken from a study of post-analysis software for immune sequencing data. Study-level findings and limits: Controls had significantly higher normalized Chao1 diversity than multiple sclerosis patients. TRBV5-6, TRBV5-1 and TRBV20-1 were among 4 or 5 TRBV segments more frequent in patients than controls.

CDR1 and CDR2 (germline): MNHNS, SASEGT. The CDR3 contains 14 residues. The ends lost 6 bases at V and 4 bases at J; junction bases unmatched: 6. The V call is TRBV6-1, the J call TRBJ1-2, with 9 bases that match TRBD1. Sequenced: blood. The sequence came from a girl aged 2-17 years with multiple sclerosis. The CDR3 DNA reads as TGTGCCAGCAGGGAACCGACAGGGGGCTATGGCTACACCTTC. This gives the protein CASREPTGGYGYTF.